This T cell receptor (beta chain) was found in a study of beta chain features in type 1 diabetes. On this clone: Its target is not known.

Looked up from germline, CDR1 is SNHLY and CDR2 is FYNNEI. The CDR3 has 11 residues. V lost 8 bases to trimming and J lost 4 bases, with 8 bases between them. Sorting produced populations that all topped 95% purity. TCRB transcripts that were expressed got sequenced, as all of the isolated RNA had been reverse transcribed. Assay used: immunoSEQ multiplex PCR; TCRdb lists only in-frame clones, some missing. The sample yields approximately 330,000 clones, 9.5% to 11% seen once. The study, taken as a whole, reports: At VDJ recombination sites, type 1 diabetes patients had fewer insertions and more deleted nucleotides.

The V and J genes are TRBV2 and TRBJ1-2; D call uncertain. Source material: naive CD4+ T cells from blood. This clonotype originated in a woman in her thirties in good health. Written as DNA, the CDR3 is TGTGCCAGCGGGCTTGGCTATGGCTACACCTTC. This gives the protein CASGLGYGYTF.